This is a list of T cell receptor beta chains from one sample in a study of blood T cells in healthy people across ages. Using its own MiXCR run on the 5' RACE reads, TCRdb lists one record per CDR3 protein. The table records hundreds of thousands of distinct CDR3 sequences, approximately 49% of them present only once. Source material: blood. The receptors originated from an older woman in good health. Both conserved end residues are trimmed from each CDR3. The D gene is left open where the match is weak. Clone size, where shown, is once, few, many, or a class for clones that have expanded.

d_call | j_call | clone_size | v_call | cdr3_aa
- | TRBJ2-3 | few | TRBV7-2 | ASSLEGTSTDTQY
- | TRBJ2-1 | - | TRBV15 | ATTPMVGNYNEQF
- | TRBJ2-1 | - | TRBV7-2 | ASSFRETEQF
- | TRBJ1-1 | - | TRBV7-2 | ASSSLLQSTEAF
- | TRBJ2-3 | few | TRBV7-3 | ASSLRLGTDTQY
TRBD2 | TRBJ2-7 | few | TRBV7-2 | ASSKGLAETYEQY
- | TRBJ2-1 | - | TRBV21-1 | ASSVPKALAGESYNEQF
- | TRBJ1-2 | - | TRBV4-1 | ASRPGETNYGYT
- | TRBJ2-7 | once | TRBV7-9 | ASSVRHSSEQY
TRBD1 | TRBJ2-1 | few | TRBV29-1 | SVGPRDRGHDEQF